A selection of T cell receptor beta chains follows, all from one sample in a study of T-cell memory formation after mild COVID-19. TCRdb re-analysed the 5' RACE reads in MiXCR, keeping a single row per CDR3 protein. The sample has approximately 410,000 distinct CDR3 sequences; about 25% are singletons. Sample: PBMCs or a T cell subset sorted from them (not recorded which). All receptors derive from an adult woman who had mild COVID-19 (a few samples of this study predate the infection). Cell type and time point are not known. The CDR3 runs from the conserved cysteine through the conserved F or W. A D gene is named only where the DNA matches it firmly. Only part of the rows carry a size: once, few, many, or a class if the clone is expanded.

>TRBV4-3|TRBJ1-6|16|TRBD1|NA
CASSHGTGERGSPLHF
TGCGCCAGCAGCCATGGGACAGGAGAACGTGGTTCACCCCTCCACTTT
>TRBV20-1|TRBJ2-1|16|TRBD2|few
CSATPLESGSYNEQFF
TGCAGTGCTACCCCGCTGGAAAGCGGGAGCTACAATGAGCAGTTCTTC
>TRBV4-3|TRBJ2-7|14|TRBD1|few
CASREDRSSYEQYF
TGCGCCAGCAGAGAGGACAGGAGCTCCTACGAGCAGTACTTC
>TRBV27|TRBJ1-2|13|NA|NA
CASSPYPNYGYTF
TGTGCCAGCAGCCCCTACCCTAACTATGGCTACACCTTC
>TRBV5-1|TRBJ2-7|15|NA|NA
CASSPGDTGTYALYF
TGCGCCAGCAGCCCCGGGGACACCGGTACCTACGCGTTATACTTC
>TRBV12-3/TRBV12-4|TRBJ2-1|15|NA|few
CASRPLALASNEQFF
TGTGCCAGCAGACCTCTAGCGTTGGCCAGCAATGAGCAGTTCTTC
>TRBV12-3/TRBV12-4|TRBJ2-1|16|TRBD2|few
CASSLELAGTGNEQFF
TGTGCCAGCAGTTTAGAACTAGCGGGAACTGGGAATGAGCAGTTCTTC
>TRBV24-1|TRBJ2-7|13|NA|few
CATSDPSHGKQYF
TGTGCCACCAGTGACCCCTCCCACGGCAAGCAGTACTTC
>TRBV29-1|TRBJ2-1|14|TRBD2|NA
CSVVSGRTYNEQFF
TGCAGCGTTGTAAGCGGGAGGACCTACAATGAGCAGTTCTTC
>TRBV24-1|TRBJ2-7|17|NA|NA
CATSDFNPGYFSYEQYF
TGTGCCACCAGTGATTTCAACCCCGGGTACTTCTCCTACGAGCAGTACTTC
>TRBV3-1|TRBJ2-1|18|TRBD1|few
CASSLLTGQGAINNEQFF
TGTGCCAGCAGCCTATTGACGGGACAGGGGGCGATAAACAATGAGCAGTTCTTC
>TRBV12-3/TRBV12-4|TRBJ2-7|15|NA|NA
CASSGDWPPPREQYF
TGTGCCAGCAGTGGGGATTGGCCACCCCCGCGGGAGCAGTACTTC
>TRBV7-6|TRBJ2-1|15|NA|few
CASSPGTPGYNEQFF
TGTGCCAGCAGCCCCGGGACCCCGGGATACAATGAGCAGTTCTTC
>TRBV5-1|TRBJ2-5|14|NA|NA
CASSIYWGPETQYF
TGCGCCAGCAGCATTTACTGGGGTCCAGAGACCCAGTACTTC
>TRBV12-3/TRBV12-4|TRBJ1-6|15|TRBD1|NA
CASSSDRGRDSPLHF
TGTGCCAGCAGTTCGGACAGGGGAAGGGATTCACCCCTCCACTTT
>TRBV29-1|TRBJ2-7|15|TRBD2|NA
CSVGGLAGRSYEQYF
TGCAGCGTTGGGGGACTAGCGGGACGCTCCTACGAGCAGTACTTC
>TRBV9|TRBJ2-7|15|TRBD2|NA
CASSVGSGGIHEQYF
TGTGCCAGCAGCGTAGGAAGCGGGGGAATCCACGAGCAGTACTTC
>TRBV6-6|TRBJ2-3|18|TRBD2|NA
CASSYTGGLAGGSDTQYF
TGTGCCAGCAGTTACACCGGGGGACTAGCGGGAGGTTCGGATACGCAGTATTTT
>TRBV3-1|TRBJ1-6|13|NA|NA
CASSFLGNSPLHF
TGTGCCAGCAGCTTTCTCGGAAATTCACCCCTCCACTTT
>TRBV9|TRBJ2-2|13|NA|NA
CASRRGNTGELFF
TGTGCCAGCAGGCGGGGGAACACCGGGGAGCTGTTTTTT
>TRBV24-1|TRBJ2-2|16|TRBD2|NA
CATSDPGLAGTGELFF
TGTGCCACCAGTGATCCGGGACTAGCGGGGACCGGGGAGCTGTTTTTT
>TRBV12-3/TRBV12-4|TRBJ1-2|13|NA|NA
CASSLGSSYGYTF
TGTGCCAGCAGTTTAGGGTCAAGCTATGGCTACACCTTC
>TRBV20-1|TRBJ2-5|14|TRBD2|few
CSARDGRGQETQYF
TGCAGTGCTAGGGACGGGAGGGGGCAAGAGACCCAGTACTTC
>TRBV14|TRBJ2-1|13|NA|many
CASSQDSYNEQFF
TGTGCCAGCAGCCAAGACAGCTACAATGAGCAGTTCTTC
>TRBV7-7|TRBJ2-3|13|NA|NA
CASSLGTIDTQYF
TGTGCCAGCAGCTTAGGGACTATAGATACGCAGTATTTT
>TRBV2|TRBJ2-1|13|NA|NA
CASSSNTVSEQFF
TGTGCCAGCAGCTCAAATACGGTCAGTGAGCAGTTCTTC
>TRBV6-2/TRBV6-3|TRBJ2-5|16|NA|NA
CASSYTAGLVQETQYF
TGTGCCAGCAGTTACACCGCGGGATTAGTCCAAGAGACCCAGTACTTC
>TRBV6-1|TRBJ2-3|16|NA|NA
CASSEVDGTSTDTQYF
TGTGCCAGCAGTGAAGTCGACGGAACTAGCACAGATACGCAGTATTTT
>TRBV21-1|TRBJ2-3|18|NA|few
CASTSLAGVSSLTDTQYF
TGTGCCAGCACCTCACTAGCGGGGGTCTCCTCCCTGACAGATACGCAGTATTTT
>TRBV7-2|TRBJ2-7|14|NA|NA
CASNPSRRTYEQYF
TGTGCCAGCAACCCCAGCCGGAGAACCTACGAGCAGTACTTC
>TRBV7-8|TRBJ1-5|15|NA|NA
CASSLVFSGNQPQHF
TGTGCCAGCAGCTTAGTATTTTCTGGCAATCAGCCCCAGCATTTT
>TRBV4-3|TRBJ2-7|14|TRBD2|NA
CASSQQAGAYEQYF
TGCGCCAGCAGCCAACAGGCGGGGGCCTACGAGCAGTACTTC
>TRBV4-1|TRBJ2-2|16|TRBD2|NA
CASSQDRAGGTGELFF
TGCGCCAGCAGCCAAGATCGAGCGGGGGGCACCGGGGAGCTGTTTTTT
>TRBV7-6|TRBJ2-1|17|TRBD2|NA
CASSLTRLAGLDNEQFF
TGTGCCAGCAGCTTGACCAGACTAGCGGGGTTGGACAATGAGCAGTTCTTC
>TRBV10-3|TRBJ2-7|15|NA|once
CAISESSGNSYEQYF
TGTGCCATCAGTGAGTCTAGTGGGAACTCCTACGAGCAGTACTTC
>TRBV5-1|TRBJ2-5|16|NA|NA
CASSLAEGTVKETQYF
TGCGCCAGCAGCTTGGCGGAGGGTACGGTAAAAGAGACCCAGTACTTC
>TRBV18|TRBJ2-3|15|NA|few
CASSPSDSRTDTQYF
TGTGCCAGCTCACCCTCGGACAGCCGCACAGATACGCAGTATTTT
>TRBV11-2|TRBJ2-7|14|TRBD1|few
CASSQDRNSYEQYF
TGTGCCAGCAGCCAGGACAGGAACTCCTACGAGCAGTACTTC
>TRBV19|TRBJ2-2|17|TRBD2|NA
CASSQGGGGAGTGELFF
TGTGCCAGTAGTCAAGGCGGCGGGGGAGCGGGAACCGGGGAGCTGTTTTTT
>TRBV5-1|TRBJ1-4|16|TRBD1|NA
CASSSRTGGGHEKLFF
TGCGCCAGCAGCTCCAGGACAGGGGGCGGGCATGAAAAACTGTTTTTT
>TRBV5-1|TRBJ2-6|18|NA|many
CASASGTLKSSGANVLTF
TGCGCCAGCGCGAGCGGGACACTAAAAAGCTCTGGGGCCAACGTCCTGACTTTC
>TRBV10-3|TRBJ2-2|14|NA|NA
CAISGTANTGELFF
TGTGCCATCAGCGGAACAGCCAACACCGGGGAGCTGTTTTTT
>TRBV13|TRBJ2-3|16|NA|few
CASSLGLGSVTDTQYF
TGTGCCAGCAGCTTAGGTTTAGGCTCGGTCACAGATACGCAGTATTTT
>TRBV5-1|TRBJ2-7|17|TRBD2|few
CASGLFRTSGGHDEQYF
TGCGCCAGCGGTCTTTTCCGGACTAGCGGGGGCCACGACGAGCAGTACTTC
>TRBV10-3|TRBJ2-5|14|NA|many
CAISDRDLKETQYF
TGTGCCATCAGTGACCGGGACTTAAAAGAGACCCAGTACTTC